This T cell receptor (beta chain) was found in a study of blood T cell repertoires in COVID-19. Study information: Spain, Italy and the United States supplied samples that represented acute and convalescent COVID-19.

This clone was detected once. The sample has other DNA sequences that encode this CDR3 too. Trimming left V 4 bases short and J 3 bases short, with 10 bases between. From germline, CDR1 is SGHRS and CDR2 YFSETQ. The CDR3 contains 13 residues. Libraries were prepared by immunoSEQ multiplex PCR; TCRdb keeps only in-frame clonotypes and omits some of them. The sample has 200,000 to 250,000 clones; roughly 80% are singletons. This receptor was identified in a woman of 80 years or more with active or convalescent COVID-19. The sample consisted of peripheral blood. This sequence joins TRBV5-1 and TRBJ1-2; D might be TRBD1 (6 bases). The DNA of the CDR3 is TGCGCCAGCAGCCCGGACAGTTACTATGGCTACACCTTC. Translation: CASSPDSYYGYTF. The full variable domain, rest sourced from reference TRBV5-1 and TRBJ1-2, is KAGVTQTPRYLIKTRGQQVTLSCSPISGHRSVSWYQQTPGQGLQFLFEYFSETQRNKGNFPGRFSGRQFSNSRSEMNVSTLELGDSALYLCASSPDSYYGYTFGSGTRLTVV.